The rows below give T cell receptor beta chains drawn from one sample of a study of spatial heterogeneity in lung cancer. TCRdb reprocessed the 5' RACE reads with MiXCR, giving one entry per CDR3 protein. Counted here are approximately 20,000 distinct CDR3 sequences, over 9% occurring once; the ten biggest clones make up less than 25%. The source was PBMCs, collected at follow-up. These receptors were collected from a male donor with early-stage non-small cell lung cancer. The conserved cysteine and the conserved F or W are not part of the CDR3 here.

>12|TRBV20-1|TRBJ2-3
SARVGTGVHTQY
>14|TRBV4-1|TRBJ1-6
ASSEVAAFPASPLH
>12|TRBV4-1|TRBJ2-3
ASSQKRNTDTQY
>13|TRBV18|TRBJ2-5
ASSPTSSGSETQY
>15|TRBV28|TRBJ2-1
ASSSGARQGRNNEQF
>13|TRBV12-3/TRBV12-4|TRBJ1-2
ASSPITGGAGGYT
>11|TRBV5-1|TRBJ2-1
ASSLGSYNEQF
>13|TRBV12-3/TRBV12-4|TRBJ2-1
ASSRLAGAYNEQF
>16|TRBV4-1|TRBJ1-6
ASSQEGQGHKYNSPLH
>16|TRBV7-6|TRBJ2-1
ASSSGQGSEISYNEQF
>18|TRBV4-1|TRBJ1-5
ASSQLPGQGFMYPSQPQH
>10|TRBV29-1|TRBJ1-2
SVEDNRAGYT
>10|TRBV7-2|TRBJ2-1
ASSLMGNEQF
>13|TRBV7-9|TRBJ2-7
ASRPIAGGYYEQY
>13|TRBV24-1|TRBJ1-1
ATSDGADANTEAF